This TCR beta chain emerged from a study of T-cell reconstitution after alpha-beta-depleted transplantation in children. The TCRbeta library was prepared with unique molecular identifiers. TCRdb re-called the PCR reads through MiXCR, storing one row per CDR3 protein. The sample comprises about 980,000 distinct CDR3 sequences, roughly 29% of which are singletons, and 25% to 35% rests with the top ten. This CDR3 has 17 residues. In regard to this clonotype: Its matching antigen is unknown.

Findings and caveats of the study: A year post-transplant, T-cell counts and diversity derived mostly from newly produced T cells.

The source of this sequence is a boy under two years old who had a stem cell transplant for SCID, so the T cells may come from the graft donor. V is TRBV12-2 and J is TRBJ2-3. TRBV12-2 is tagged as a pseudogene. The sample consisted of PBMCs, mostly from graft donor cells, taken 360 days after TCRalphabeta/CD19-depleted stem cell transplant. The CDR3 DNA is TGTGCAAGTCGCTTGGTGAATTGGCTCTCTAGCACAGATACGCAGTATTTT. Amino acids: CASRLVNWLSSTDTQYF.